This TCR beta chain was captured by sequencing in a study of Tregs in tolerant kidney transplant recipients (dated by TCRdb to between 2018 and 2021). With respect to the entire study: The transplants used related donors with nonmyeloablative bone marrow transplantation, and mixed chimerism in the human trials was transient. The study applied TCRbeta sequencing to find donor-specific regulatory T cells before combined kidney and bone marrow transplantation and then followed those same cells after transplant. Overall results and qualifications from the work: Biological reproducibility was not directly assessed, although technical replication error appeared to be minimal. The study was limited by small patient numbers, and the findings need validation in larger populations and under other immunosuppression protocols. In tolerant patients, donor-specific Tregs expanded more than Tregs overall, which suggests antigen-driven rather than nonspecific expansion. Expanding Tregs with activated donor B cells appeared to identify the most biologically relevant and donor-specific TCRbeta repertoire. Because the PCR primers were changed over time for some patients, nucleotide-level comparison could not be performed across the samples from those patients.

For TCRbeta CDR3 sequencing, genomic DNA from the sorted cells was extracted using the QIAGEN DNeasy Blood and Tissue Kit. High-throughput TCRbeta CDR3 sequencing, including PCR amplification with bias correction and internal controls, was performed commercially through immunoSEQ. Per the authors' processing: Unique productive TCRbeta sequences were defined by CDR3 nucleotide sequence when primers matched and otherwise by CDR3 amino acid sequence together with Vbeta and Jbeta genes. To correct for sorting error, sequences found in more than one sorted population at a frequency ratio of 2:1 or less were discarded, and the remaining shared sequences were assigned to the population with the higher frequency. A sequence was defined as donor-reactive if the sequence was expanded at least 5-fold in CFSE-low cells compared with unstimulated cells and had a frequency of at least 0.01% in CFSE-low cells. Jensen-Shannon divergence calculated on the top 100 TCRbeta sequences ranked by frequency was used to measure repertoire divergence. For any sample with multiple sequencing runs, sorting error was corrected in each run separately before the runs were pooled. Sourced from immuneACCESS, this table was stored by TCRdb with only in-frame sequences that have V and J called. A share of the clones is absent; for the studies checked, an unresolved V gene accounts for under half, and the remainder has no known explanation. D and trimming come from the DNA, and the V and J calls and clone size come from that table. The sample table contains tens of thousands of clones; only one count was recorded for approximately 93% of them. The top ten clones comprise 0.4% to 0.55% of the sample.

In the paper's terms, the time point label means: blood sample drawn before combined kidney and bone marrow transplant. Thawed PBMCs were FACS-sorted into unstimulated Tregs (CD4+CD25+CD127-), CD4+ non-Tregs (CD4+CD25-), CD4 cells and CD8 cells. The patients were a handful of recipients of combined kidney and bone marrow transplants from the ITN036ST trial, and samples were available only from these trial subjects. Healthy control blood was processed to PBMCs by Ficoll density gradient and cryopreserved, and patient PBMCs were collected before and after transplant. With respect to this clone: Its antigen is unknown. No base quality information exists; no much larger clone differs at one position.

Looking up the germline V gene yields CDR1 MNHNS and CDR2 SASEGT. V gives up 6 bases and J gives up 9 bases, and the segment between their germline ends measures 15 bases. The CDR3 numbers 13 residues from cysteine through phenylalanine. Kept here is only the CDR3 DNA, which spans 39 bases and is read in frame from base 1. The origin of this receptor is a human donor who received a combined kidney and bone marrow transplant. The sample in question was CD4+ T cells from blood, obtained before the transplant. The rearrangement combines TRBV6-1 with TRBJ2-1; TRBD2 is perhaps the D gene, given 5 matching bases. The CDR3 reads CASSLRASGEQFF. The DNA reads TGTGCCAGCAGCCTCCGGGCGAGCGGTGAGCAGTTCTTC.